This T cell receptor beta chain emerged from a study of OX40 agonist ivuxolimab in advanced cancers. Background for the entire study: Ivuxolimab was an agonistic, fully human IgG2 monoclonal antibody directed against OX40 (CD134), a costimulatory receptor. Intravenous ivuxolimab was administered to patients every 2 weeks at six dose levels: 0.01, 0.1, 0.3, 1.5, 3 and 10 mg/kg. Of the approximately 50 dose-escalation patients, hepatocellular carcinoma was present in about 20, melanoma in some 15, renal cell carcinoma in 9 and head and neck cancer in 9. A male proportion of around 83% and a mean age of around 60 years, ranging from roughly 23 to 80, were recorded for the dose-escalation cohort. Patients were allowed to have had prior anti-PD-1, anti-PD-L1 or anti-CTLA-4 therapy, and around 40% of the dose-escalation patients had previously received checkpoint inhibitors. Partial responses were achieved by three dose-escalation patients, of whom one had hepatocellular carcinoma and two had cutaneous melanoma. The purpose of peripheral TCRbeta sequencing was to test whether ivuxolimab changed TCR sequence diversity and led to clonal T-cell expansion. The paper covers the monotherapy dose-escalation part of the phase I ivuxolimab trial, which included N = 52 patients.

Comments on this clone: What this receptor recognizes is not known. No base-level quality is on record; no much larger clone is a single base apart.

The trial excluded patients who had a history of autoimmune disease or who were on systemic immunosuppression. Peripheral blood for TCR sequencing was collected from all dose cohorts at baseline, on cycle 4 day 1, and on cycle 7 day 1. The samples were taken from a phase I, first-in-human, multicenter, open-label dose-escalation trial of ivuxolimab. Adults with locally advanced or metastatic melanoma, renal cell carcinoma, hepatocellular carcinoma or head and neck squamous cell carcinoma were enrolled in the trial. CD4+ and CD8+ T cells were sorted separately from peripheral blood before TCR sequencing. Study-wide conclusions, independent of this receptor: After ivuxolimab, CD8+ T cells had more expanded clones than CD4+ T cells on average. The antigen specificity of the peripheral T cells that underwent clonal expansion was not determined. At doses of 0.1 to 3.0 mg/kg, clonal expansion of both CD4+ and CD8+ blood T cells was observed from baseline to week 6. Low levels of normalized T-cell clonal expansion were also shown by some nonresponding patients. In the 0.1-3.0 mg/kg groups, partial responders were among the patients with the lowest normalized peripheral clonal expansion, particularly in CD8+ T cells.

From the germline V gene (reference sequence), CDR1 is PRHDT and CDR2 is FYEKMQ. From the cysteine up to the phenylalanine, the CDR3 has a length of 14 residues. Only the CDR3 region is kept as DNA, spanning 42 bases read in frame from base 1. The junction shows trimming of 3 bases on V and 5 bases on J, plus 11 bases between the germline ends. To sequence the TCRbeta CDR3 region, genomic DNA was isolated from the sorted cells. The immunoSEQ Assay was used to sequence the TCRbeta CDR3 regions. This is the immuneACCESS table as TCRdb keeps it, with only in-frame sequences that have V and J called. A part of the clones is gone; compared with another copy, unresolved V genes explain less than half, and the rest is unexplained. This sample lists about 82,000 clones; about 92% were detected once. The top ten clonotypes cover roughly 9% of the sample.

The source was CD4+ or CD8+ T cells sorted from blood, collected in a trial of the OX40 agonist ivuxolimab. Recombination linked TRBV13 to TRBJ1-5, with the D gene uncertain. The clonotype was recovered from an adult with an advanced solid tumor such as melanoma, head and neck, liver or kidney cancer. CDR3 protein: CASSFRAQDQPQHF. The DNA is as follows: TGTGCCAGCAGCTTCCGGGCCCAGGATCAGCCCCAGCATTTT.